Listed here are 15 T cell receptor beta chains from one sample, sequenced in a study of a mutant IDH1 vaccine in newly diagnosed glioma. Time point here: week 47, end of study. A single vaccine dose contained 300 ug of mutant IDH1 20-mer peptide, and topical imiquimod was used with it. Their recognized antigens are unknown. Only in-frame clones appear in the TCRdb table, and some are missing; sequencing was by immunoSEQ multiplex PCR. Of about 60,000 clones in the sample, 80% to 85% were seen once. The source material was PBMCs, sampled from a glioma patient whose treatment included an IDH1 peptide vaccine. The receptor set was obtained from a woman aged 50 to 60 with glioma.

The rearrangement joins TRBV6-1 to TRBJ1-5; 8 bases match TRBD1. The CDR3 totals 15 residues. After removal of 4 bases from V and 6 bases from J, the junction contained 8 bases not matched to a gene. From germline, CDR1 is MNHNS and CDR2 SASEGT. In DNA form, the CDR3 reads TGTGCCAGCAGTGTCTTGGACAGGGAATTTCAGCCCCAGCATTTT. This encodes CASSVLDREFQPQHF.

In its sample, this clone was seen a few times. The V gene is TRBV2, the J gene TRBJ1-6; D gene unclear. The V end lost 9 bases, the J end lost 7 bases, and 10 bases lay between the germline ends. The CDR3 totals 12 residues. The germline gives CDR1 SNHLY, CDR2 FYNNEI. CDR3 protein: CARRAANSPLHF. In DNA form, the CDR3 reads TGTGCCAGGCGGGCCGCAAATTCACCCCTCCACTTT.

On this clone itself: Within the sample, other DNA sequences also encode this same CDR3. This chain joins TRBV29-1 and TRBJ1-2, with TRBD1 as a possible D gene (5 bases). CDR3 length equals 12 residues. V shed 4 bases and J shed 4 bases, with 10 bases lying between them. Germline values: CDR1 SQVTM, CDR2 ANQGSEA. The CDR3 is CSVGQGGYGYTF. Here the CDR3 DNA reads TGCAGCGTTGGGCAGGGCGGCTATGGCTACACCTTC.

The CDR3 DNA is TGTGCCAGCAGTTACTCTCAGGGGGCTTACGAGCAGTACTTC. This encodes CASSYSQGAYEQYF. The chain carries TRBV6-5 and TRBJ2-7; TRBD1 aligns across 8 bases. V lost 0 bases, J lost 4 bases, and 2 bases stayed unmatched. This CDR3 spans 14 amino acids. Germline CDR1 reads MNHEY; CDR2 reads SVGAGI.

The chain combines TRBV6-5 with TRBJ2-7, with TRBD2 as a possible D gene (6 bases). The ends were cut back, 7 bases at V and 6 bases at J, with 13 bases in the middle. The germline CDR1 and CDR2 sequences are MNHEY and SVGAGI. The CDR3 totals 12 residues. The CDR3 bases are TGTGCCAGCACCCATGGAGGGCCCGAGCAGTACTTC. Protein product: CASTHGGPEQYF.

The J gene is TRBJ2-5, the V gene TRBV5-1, with D possibly TRBD2 on 6 matching bases. CDR1 and CDR2 (germline): SGHRS, YFSETQ. V lost 7 bases and J 1 base, leaving 20 bases between the germline ends. The CDR3 is made up of 16 amino acids. The CDR3 spells CASPTVREAPQETQYF. In DNA form, the CDR3 reads TGCGCCAGCCCCACGGTAAGGGAGGCCCCCCAAGAGACCCAGTACTTC.

V and J are TRBV27 and TRBJ2-5; 8 nucleotides match TRBD2. The V and J ends lost 4 bases and 3 bases, in that order; junction bases with no gene match: 13. The CDR3 runs 17 residues. Germline V gives CDR1 MNHEY, CDR2 SMNVEV (reference sequence). Here the CDR3 reads CASSSPWGRAGEETQYF. The CDR3 bases are TGTGCCAGCAGTTCCCCCTGGGGTCGAGCGGGGGAAGAGACCCAGTACTTC.

V is TRBV19 and J is TRBJ1-3, with a tentative D call TRBD1 (6 bases). The CDR3 has 16 residues. V was shortened by 4 bases and J by 0 bases, with 13 bases between the two germline ends. Germline V gene lookup returns CDR1 LNHDA and CDR2 SQIVND (reference sequence). The CDR3 coding sequence is TGTGCCAGTAGTAAGACAGGTGATTCCTCTGGAAACACCATATATTTT. This sequence encodes CASSKTGDSSGNTIYF.

J is TRBJ1-1 and V is TRBV4-1, with a possible D match to TRBD1 (5 bases). Germline CDR1 reads MGHRA; CDR2 reads YSYEKL. The V end was cut by 1 base, the J end by 0 bases, with 9 bases between. This CDR3 comprises 15 residues. CDR3 region: CASSQGRGMNTEAFF. Written as DNA, the CDR3 is TGCGCCAGCAGCCAAGGCCGGGGGATGAACACTGAAGCTTTCTTT.

This clone was counted once. This chain connects TRBV7-8 to TRBJ2-1; D may correspond to TRBD1 or TRBD2 (6 bases each). Germline assignment: CDR1 SGHVS and CDR2 FQNEAQ. This CDR3 spans 15 amino acids. The V and J ends lost 2 bases and 7 bases respectively, with 15 bases between them. This chain's CDR3 is CASSLRGLGGNEQFF. The CDR3 DNA follows: TGTGCCAGCAGCTTAAGGGGGTTGGGGGGAAATGAGCAGTTCTTC. Supplemented by reference TRBV7-8 and TRBJ2-1, the full variable domain reads GAGVSQSPRYKVAKRGQDVALRCDPISGHVSLFWYQQALGQGPEFLTYFQNEAQLDKSGLPSDRFFAERPEGSVSTLKIQRTQQEDSAVYLCASSLRGLGGNEQFFGPGTRLTVL.

The chain carries TRBV7-9 and TRBJ1-1; D is uncertain. This CDR3 spans 13 amino acids. V was pared by 1 base and J by 0 bases, with 3 bases between. Germline lookup yields CDR1 SEHNR and CDR2 FQNEAQ (reference sequence). CDR3 sequence: CASSLELNTEAFF. CDR3 sequence (DNA): TGTGCCAGCAGCTTAGAATTGAACACTGAAGCTTTCTTT.

A note on this clone: The identical CDR3 is also encoded by other nucleotide sequences in the sample. The chain carries TRBV19 and TRBJ2-5; the D gene is possibly TRBD1 (6 bases). The CDR3 sequence is 14 residues long. V was cut by 5 bases and J by 5 bases, with 15 bases left in between. Germline-derived CDR1 and CDR2 are LNHDA and SQIVND (reference sequence). Written as DNA, the CDR3 is TGTGCCAGTAGTCGCGCAGGGGTCAGGGAGACCCAGTACTTC. Translation gives CASSRAGVRETQYF.

This chain connects TRBV5-1 to TRBJ2-7; 10 nucleotides line up with TRBD1. V was pared by 4 bases and J by 5 bases, with 6 bases of the junction left unmatched. The CDR3 extends over 14 amino acids. Germline V lookup: CDR1 SGHRS, CDR2 YFSETQ. CDR3 sequence reads: CASSPTGGRNEQYF. CDR3 nucleotides: TGCGCCAGCAGCCCGACAGGGGGCAGGAACGAGCAGTACTTC.

V usage is TRBV7-2 and J usage is TRBJ1-2; a weak D match, TRBD1 (6 bases). There are 17 residues in the CDR3. The germline V gene has CDR1 SGHTA and CDR2 FQGNSA. V was cut by 1 base and J by 4 bases, with 19 bases left in between. The DNA of the CDR3 is TGTGCCAGCAGCTTAGTTTTTGGGGATACAGGGCGCTATGGCTACACCTTC. Amino acid sequence: CASSLVFGDTGRYGYTF.

To note about this clone: A much more abundant neighbour one base away suggests this may be a read error. J is TRBJ2-7 and V is TRBV11-2, with 11 nucleotides matching TRBD1. Trimming cost V 4 bases and J 0 bases; bases outside gene matches: 2. Germline V gene data show CDR1 as SGHAT and CDR2 as FQNNGV. There are 15 residues in the CDR3. CDR3 coding DNA: TGTGCCAGCAGCTCCGGGACAGGGGGCTCCTACGAGCAGTACTTC. It is translated as CASSSGTGGSYEQYF.